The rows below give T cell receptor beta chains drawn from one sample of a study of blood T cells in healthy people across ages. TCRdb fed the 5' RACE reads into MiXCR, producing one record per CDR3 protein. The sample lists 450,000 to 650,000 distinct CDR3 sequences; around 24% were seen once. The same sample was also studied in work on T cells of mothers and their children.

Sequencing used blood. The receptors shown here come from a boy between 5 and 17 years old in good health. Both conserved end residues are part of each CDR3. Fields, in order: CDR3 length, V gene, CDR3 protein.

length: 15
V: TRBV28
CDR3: CASRATGFLSYEQYF

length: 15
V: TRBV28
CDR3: CASSLGEGLIGELFF

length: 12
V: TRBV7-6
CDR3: CASSDSVHEQYF

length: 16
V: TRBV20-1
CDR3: CSARDGLGWRQETQYF

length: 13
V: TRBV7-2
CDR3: CASSLTWDQPQHF

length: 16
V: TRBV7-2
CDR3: CASSLQHRPYRYEQYF

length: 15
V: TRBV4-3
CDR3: CASSQDRHRVNGQFF

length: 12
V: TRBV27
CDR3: CASGGPTNEQFF

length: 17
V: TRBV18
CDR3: CASSPPTWERIEETQYF

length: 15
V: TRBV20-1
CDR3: CSARETGTYNSPLHF

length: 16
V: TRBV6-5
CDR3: CASSYEPTSGIDEQYF

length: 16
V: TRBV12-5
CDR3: CASGLVSGTGATEAFF

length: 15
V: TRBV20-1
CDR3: CSARGAPEVQETQYF

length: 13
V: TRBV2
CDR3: CASREQGAGTQYF

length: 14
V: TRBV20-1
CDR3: CSARTGGNNQPQHF

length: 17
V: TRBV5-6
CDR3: CASSLSRDFAGDNEQFF

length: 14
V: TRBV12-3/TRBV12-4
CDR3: CASSHRDFQETQYF

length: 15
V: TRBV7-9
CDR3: CASSSTASKWETQYF

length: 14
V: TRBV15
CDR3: CATSRIAKDTEAFF

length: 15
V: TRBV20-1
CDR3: CSAATGEDVQETQYF

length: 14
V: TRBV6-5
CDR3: CASSYSAGGETQYF

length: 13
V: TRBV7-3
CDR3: CASSLIGPGELFF

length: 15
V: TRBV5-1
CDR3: CASSLAIGIGDTQYF

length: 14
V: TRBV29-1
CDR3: CSVEPDRGGYEQYF

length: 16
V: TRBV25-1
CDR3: CASSESGQGRDQPQHF

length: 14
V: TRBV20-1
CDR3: CSTITPATNEKLFF

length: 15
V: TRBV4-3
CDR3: CASSQELAGVGTQYF

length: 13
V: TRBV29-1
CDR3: CSANRGSQETQYF

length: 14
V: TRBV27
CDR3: CASSFAGGLNEQFF

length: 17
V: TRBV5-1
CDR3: CASSSAETALSYNEQFF

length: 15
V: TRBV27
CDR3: CASSPQPKTGGGYTF

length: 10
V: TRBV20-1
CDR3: CSGRGDTQYF

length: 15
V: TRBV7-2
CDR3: CASSPGLGIWETQYF

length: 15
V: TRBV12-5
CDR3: CASGWGTSEQETQYF

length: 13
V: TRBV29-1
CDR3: CSVVVGSYNEQFF

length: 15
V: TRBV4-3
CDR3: CASSRSGAYLDEQFF

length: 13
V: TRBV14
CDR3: CASSPGTSTKQYF

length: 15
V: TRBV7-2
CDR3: CASSPLPGGVYGYTF

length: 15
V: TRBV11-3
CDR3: CASSLEESSYNEQFF

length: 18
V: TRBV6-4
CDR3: CASWGLILAGGLQETQYF

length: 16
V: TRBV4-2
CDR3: CASSQKTGTGGEKLFF

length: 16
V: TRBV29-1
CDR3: CSVEDYPNRVGTEAFF

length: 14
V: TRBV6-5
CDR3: CASSPASGFSGYTF

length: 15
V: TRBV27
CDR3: CASRGSRATPGRAFF